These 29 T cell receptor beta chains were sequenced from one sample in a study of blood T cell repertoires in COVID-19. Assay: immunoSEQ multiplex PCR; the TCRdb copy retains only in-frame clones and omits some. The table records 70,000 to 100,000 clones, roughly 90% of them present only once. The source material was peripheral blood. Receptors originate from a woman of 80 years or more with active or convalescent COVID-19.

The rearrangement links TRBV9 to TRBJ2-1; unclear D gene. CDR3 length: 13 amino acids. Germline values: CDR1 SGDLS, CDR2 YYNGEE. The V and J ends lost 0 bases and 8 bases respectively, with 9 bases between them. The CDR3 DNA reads TGTGCCAGCAGCGTAGGCGACACCCATGAGCAGTTCTTC. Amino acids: CASSVGDTHEQFF.

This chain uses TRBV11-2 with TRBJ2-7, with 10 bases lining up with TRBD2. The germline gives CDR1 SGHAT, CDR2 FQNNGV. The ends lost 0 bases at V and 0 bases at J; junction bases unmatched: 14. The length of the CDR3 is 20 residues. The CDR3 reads CASSLEGQIAGGYLSYEQYF. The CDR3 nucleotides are TGTGCCAGCAGCTTAGAAGGGCAAATAGCGGGAGGCTACCTCTCCTACGAGCAGTACTTC.

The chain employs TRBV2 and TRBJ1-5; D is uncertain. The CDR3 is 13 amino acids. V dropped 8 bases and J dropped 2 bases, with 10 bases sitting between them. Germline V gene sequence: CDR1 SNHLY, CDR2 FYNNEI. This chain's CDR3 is CASGRERNQPQHF. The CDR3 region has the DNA TGTGCCAGCGGGAGAGAGCGCAATCAGCCCCAGCATTTT.

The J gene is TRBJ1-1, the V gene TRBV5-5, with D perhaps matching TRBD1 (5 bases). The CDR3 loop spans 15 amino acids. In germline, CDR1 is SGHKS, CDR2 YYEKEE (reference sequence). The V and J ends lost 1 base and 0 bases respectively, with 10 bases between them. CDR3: CASSLWGSMNTEAFF. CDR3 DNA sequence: TGTGCCAGCAGCTTGTGGGGCAGCATGAACACTGAAGCTTTCTTT. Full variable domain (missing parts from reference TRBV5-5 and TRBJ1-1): DAGVTQSPTHLIKTRGQQVTLRCSPISGHKSVSWYQQVLGQGPQFIFQYYEKEERGRGNFPDRFSARQFPNYSSELNVNALLLGDSALYLCASSLWGSMNTEAFFGQGTRLTVV.

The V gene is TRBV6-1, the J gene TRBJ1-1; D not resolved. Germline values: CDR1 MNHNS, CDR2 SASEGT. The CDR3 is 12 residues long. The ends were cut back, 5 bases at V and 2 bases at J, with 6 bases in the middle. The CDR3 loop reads CASSPHNTEAFF. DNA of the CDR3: TGTGCCAGCAGTCCCCATAACACTGAAGCTTTCTTT.

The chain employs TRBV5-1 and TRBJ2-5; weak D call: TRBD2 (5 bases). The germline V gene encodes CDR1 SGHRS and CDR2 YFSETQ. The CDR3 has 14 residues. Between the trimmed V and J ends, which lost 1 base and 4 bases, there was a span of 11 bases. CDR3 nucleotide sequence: TGCGCCAGCAGCTTGATGAATCGGGGAGAGACCCAGTACTTC. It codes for CASSLMNRGETQYF.

The CDR3 sequence is CASSVGNRGNEQFF. The CDR3 nucleotides read TGTGCCAGCAGCGTAGGTAACAGGGGCAATGAGCAGTTCTTC. The chain has TRBV9 and TRBJ2-1; 7 nucleotides line up with TRBD1. Germline V gene lookup returns CDR1 SGDLS and CDR2 YYNGEE. This CDR3 comprises 14 residues. The V segment lost 0 bases and the J segment 6 bases; nucleotides outside the gene matches: 3.

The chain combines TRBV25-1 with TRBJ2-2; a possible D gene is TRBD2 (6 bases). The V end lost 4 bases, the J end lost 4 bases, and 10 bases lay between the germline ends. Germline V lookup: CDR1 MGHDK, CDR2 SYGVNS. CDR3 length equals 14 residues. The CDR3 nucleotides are TGTGCCAGCAGTGGGGGACTTCTCACCGGGGAGCTGTTTTTT. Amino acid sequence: CASSGGLLTGELFF.

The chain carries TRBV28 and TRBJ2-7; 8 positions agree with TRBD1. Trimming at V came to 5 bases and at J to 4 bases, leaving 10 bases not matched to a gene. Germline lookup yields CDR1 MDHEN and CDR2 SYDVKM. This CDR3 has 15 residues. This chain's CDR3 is CASSPPGTGSYEQYF. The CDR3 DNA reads TGTGCCAGCAGTCCCCCCGGGACAGGTTCTTACGAGCAGTACTTC.

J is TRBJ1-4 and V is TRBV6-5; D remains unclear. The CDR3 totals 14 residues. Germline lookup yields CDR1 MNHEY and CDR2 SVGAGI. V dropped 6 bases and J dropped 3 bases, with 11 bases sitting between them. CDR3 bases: TGTGCCAGCAGGGCGGGGAAAGCTAATGAAAAACTGTTTTTT. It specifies CASRAGKANEKLFF.

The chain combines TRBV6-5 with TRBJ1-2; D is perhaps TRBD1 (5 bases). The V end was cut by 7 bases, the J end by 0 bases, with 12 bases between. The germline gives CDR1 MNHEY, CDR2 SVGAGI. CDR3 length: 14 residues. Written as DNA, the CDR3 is TGTGCCAGCACCTTCAGGACAACTAACTATGGCTACACCTTC. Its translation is CASTFRTTNYGYTF.

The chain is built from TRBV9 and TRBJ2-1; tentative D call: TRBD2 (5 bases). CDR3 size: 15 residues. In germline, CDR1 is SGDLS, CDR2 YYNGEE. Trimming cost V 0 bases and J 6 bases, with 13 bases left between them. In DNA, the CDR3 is TGTGCCAGCAGCGTAGGAGGGAGAGGTAGCAATGAGCAGTTCTTC. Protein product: CASSVGGRGSNEQFF.

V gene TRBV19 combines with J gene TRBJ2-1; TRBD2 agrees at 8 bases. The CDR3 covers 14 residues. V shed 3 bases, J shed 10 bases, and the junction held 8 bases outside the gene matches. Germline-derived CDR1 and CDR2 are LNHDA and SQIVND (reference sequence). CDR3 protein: CASSIGSGRGEQFF. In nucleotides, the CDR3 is TGTGCCAGTAGTATCGGCAGCGGGAGAGGGGAGCAGTTCTTC.

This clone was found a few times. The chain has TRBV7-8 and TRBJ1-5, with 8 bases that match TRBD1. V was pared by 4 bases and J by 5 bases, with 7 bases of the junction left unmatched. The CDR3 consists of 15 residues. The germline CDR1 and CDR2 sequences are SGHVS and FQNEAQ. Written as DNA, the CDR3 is TGTGCCAGCAGCTCCCAACGGGGACAGGATCAGCCCCAGCATTTT. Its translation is CASSSQRGQDQPQHF.

For the CDR3, the DNA is TGTGCCAGCAAACTGGGGGGGGCGCAGCATTCACCCCTCCACTTT. Encoded protein: CASKLGGAQHSPLHF. The chain has TRBV28 and TRBJ1-6; possible D gene TRBD1, 6 bases. This CDR3 contains 15 residues. The germline CDR1 and CDR2 sequences are MDHEN and SYDVKM. V was trimmed by 7 bases and J by 8 bases, leaving 18 bases between them.

As DNA, the CDR3 is TGTGCCAGCAGTTTAGGGGGGAGTGGGACCGGGGAGCTGTTTTTT. It codes for CASSLGGSGTGELFF. The gene calls are TRBV28 and TRBJ2-2; D is possibly TRBD2 (6 bases). V was cut by 2 bases and J by 5 bases, with 12 bases left in between. Germline V CDR1 and CDR2: MDHEN, SYDVKM. The CDR3 spans 15 residues.

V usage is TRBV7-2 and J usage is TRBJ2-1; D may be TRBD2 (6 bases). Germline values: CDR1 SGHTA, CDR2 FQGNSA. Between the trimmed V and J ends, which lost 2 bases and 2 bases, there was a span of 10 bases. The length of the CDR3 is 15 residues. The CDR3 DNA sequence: TGTGCCAGCAGCTTAATAGCGGCAACCTACAATGAGCAGTTCTTC. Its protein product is CASSLIAATYNEQFF. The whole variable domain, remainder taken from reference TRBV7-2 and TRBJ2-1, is GAGVSQSPSNKVTEKGKDVELRCDPISGHTALYWYRQSLGQGLEFLIYFQGNSAPDKSGLPSDRFSAERTGGSVSTLTIQRTQQEDSAVYLCASSLIAATYNEQFFGPGTRLTVL.

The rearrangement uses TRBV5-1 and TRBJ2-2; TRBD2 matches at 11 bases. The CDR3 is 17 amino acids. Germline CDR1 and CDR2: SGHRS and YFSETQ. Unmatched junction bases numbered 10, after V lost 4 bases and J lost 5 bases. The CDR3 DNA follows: TGCGCCAGCAGCCCGTTACAAACTAGCGGGAGAACCGGGGAGCTGTTTTTT. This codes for CASSPLQTSGRTGELFF.

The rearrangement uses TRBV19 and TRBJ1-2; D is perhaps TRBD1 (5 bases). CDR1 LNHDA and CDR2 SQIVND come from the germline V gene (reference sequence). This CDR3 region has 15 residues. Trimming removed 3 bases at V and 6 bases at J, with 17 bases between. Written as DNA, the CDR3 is TGTGCCAGTAGTATCTCTGGGAACAGGAGAGATGGCTACACCTTC. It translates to CASSISGNRRDGYTF.

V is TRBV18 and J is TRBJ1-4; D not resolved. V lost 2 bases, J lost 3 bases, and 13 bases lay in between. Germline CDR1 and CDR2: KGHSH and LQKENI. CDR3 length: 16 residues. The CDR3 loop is CASSPGGRIANEKLFF. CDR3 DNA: TGTGCCAGCTCACCAGGCGGGAGGATAGCTAATGAAAAACTGTTTTTT.

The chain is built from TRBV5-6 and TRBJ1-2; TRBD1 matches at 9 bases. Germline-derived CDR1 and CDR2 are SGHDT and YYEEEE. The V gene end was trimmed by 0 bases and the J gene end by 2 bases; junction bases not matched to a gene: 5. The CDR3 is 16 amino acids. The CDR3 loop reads CASSLVGQGGNYGYTF. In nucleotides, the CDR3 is TGTGCCAGCAGCTTGGTGGGACAGGGTGGGAACTATGGCTACACCTTC.

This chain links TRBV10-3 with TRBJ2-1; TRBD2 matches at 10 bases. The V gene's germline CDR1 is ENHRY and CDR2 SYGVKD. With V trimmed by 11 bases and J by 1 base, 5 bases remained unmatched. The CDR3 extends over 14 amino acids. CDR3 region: CASDSGRSYNEQFF. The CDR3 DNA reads TGTGCCTCTGATAGCGGGAGGTCCTACAATGAGCAGTTCTTC.

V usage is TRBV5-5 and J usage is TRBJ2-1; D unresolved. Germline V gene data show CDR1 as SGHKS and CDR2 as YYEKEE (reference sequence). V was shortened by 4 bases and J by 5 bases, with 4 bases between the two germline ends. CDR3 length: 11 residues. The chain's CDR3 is CASSPNNEQFF. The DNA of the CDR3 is TGTGCCAGCAGCCCAAACAATGAGCAGTTCTTC. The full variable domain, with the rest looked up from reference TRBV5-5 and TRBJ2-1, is DAGVTQSPTHLIKTRGQQVTLRCSPISGHKSVSWYQQVLGQGPQFIFQYYEKEERGRGNFPDRFSARQFPNYSSELNVNALLLGDSALYLCASSPNNEQFFGPGTRLTVL.

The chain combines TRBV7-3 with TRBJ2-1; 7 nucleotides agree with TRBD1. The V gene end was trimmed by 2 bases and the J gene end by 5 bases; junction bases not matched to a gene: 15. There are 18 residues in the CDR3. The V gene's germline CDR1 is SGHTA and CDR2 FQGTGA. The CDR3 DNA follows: TGTGCCAGCAGCTTATCTACGCACCCGGGACAGAGAGACAATGAGCAGTTCTTC. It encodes CASSLSTHPGQRDNEQFF.

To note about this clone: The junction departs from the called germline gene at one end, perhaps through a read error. CDR3 coding DNA: TGTGCCAGCAGCCTAGAATCACACTTCTTGGGCTCCTTC. As protein: CASSLESHFLGSF. V gene TRBV7-2 combines with J gene TRBJ2-7; D is undetermined. Germline loops: CDR1 SGHTA, CDR2 FQGNSA. There are 13 residues in the CDR3.

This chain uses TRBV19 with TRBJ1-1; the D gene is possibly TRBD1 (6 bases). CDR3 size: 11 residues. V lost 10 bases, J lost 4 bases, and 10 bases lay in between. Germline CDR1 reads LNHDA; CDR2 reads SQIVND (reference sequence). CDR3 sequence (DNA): TGTGCCATACAGGGTTCCACTGAAGCTTTCTTT. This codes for CAIQGSTEAFF.

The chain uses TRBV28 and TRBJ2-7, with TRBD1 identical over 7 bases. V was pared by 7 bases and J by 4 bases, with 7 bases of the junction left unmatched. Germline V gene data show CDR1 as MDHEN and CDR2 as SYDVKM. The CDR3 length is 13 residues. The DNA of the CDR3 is TGTGCCAGCACCCCCGGGACAGCTTACGAGCAGTACTTC. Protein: CASTPGTAYEQYF. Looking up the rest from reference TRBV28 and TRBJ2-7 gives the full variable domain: DVKVTQSSRYLVKRTGEKVFLECVQDMDHENMFWYRQDPGLGLRLIYFSYDVKMKEKGDIPEGYSVSREKKERFSLILESASTNQTSMYLCASTPGTAYEQYFGPGTRLTVT.

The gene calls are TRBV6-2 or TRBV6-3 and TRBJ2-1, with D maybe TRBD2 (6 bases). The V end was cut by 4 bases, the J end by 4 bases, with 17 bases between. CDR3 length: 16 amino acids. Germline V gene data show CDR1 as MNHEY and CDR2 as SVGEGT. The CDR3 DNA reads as TGTGCCAGCAGTTCTAAGACTAGGCTCCTATACAATGAGCAGTTCTTC. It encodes CASSSKTRLLYNEQFF.

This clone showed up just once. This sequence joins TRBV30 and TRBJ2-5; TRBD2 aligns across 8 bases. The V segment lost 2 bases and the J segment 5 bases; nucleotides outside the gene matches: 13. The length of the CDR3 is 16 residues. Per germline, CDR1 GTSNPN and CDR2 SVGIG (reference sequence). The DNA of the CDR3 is TGTGCCTGGAGTAGAGTAGCGGGAATCGCCGGGGAGACCCAGTACTTC. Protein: CAWSRVAGIAGETQYF. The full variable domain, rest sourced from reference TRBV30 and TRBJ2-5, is SQTIHQWPATLVQPVGSPLSLECTVEGTSNPNLYWYRQAAGRGLQLLFYSVGIGQISSEVPQNLSASRPQDRQFILSSKKLLLSDSGFYLCAWSRVAGIAGETQYFGPGTRLLVL.